This T cell receptor beta chain is from a study of T cells in Graves' hyperthyroidism and ophthalmopathy. Uncontrolled infection, other autoimmune disease, pregnancy or lactation led to exclusion. Based on clinical symptoms, serum thyroxine and TRAb, thyroid ultrasound and orbital computed tomography, diagnoses were reached. This clonotype occurred many times. Using RNA transcripts as the source, TCR beta CDR3 regions were amplified. The HTBI primer set served for first-round RT-PCR of the TCR CDR3. TCRdb processed the multiplex PCR reads anew with MiXCR; each CDR3 protein has one entry. The repertoire holds roughly 380,000 distinct CDR3 sequences, around 14% seen once, with approximately 9.9% in the top ten. There are 13 residues in the CDR3. Deletions cut 8 bases from V and 4 bases from J, with 12 bases between. The germline V gene encodes CDR1 MNHNS and CDR2 SASEGT.

This TCR derives from a woman aged 55-70 years with Graves' hyperthyroidism. The source material was blood. This chain links TRBV6-1 with TRBJ1-3; no reliable D call. The chain's CDR3 is CASGVAGGNTIYF. The DNA for the CDR3 is TGTGCCAGCGGGGTGGCCGGGGGAAACACCATATATTTT.